These 20 T cell receptor beta chains were sequenced from one sample in a study of blood T cell repertoires in COVID-19. Assay used: immunoSEQ multiplex PCR; TCRdb lists only in-frame clones, some missing. This sample carries some 140,000 clones, just under 85% of them seen once, and the ten largest clones take approximately 30%. The specimen was peripheral blood. The receptors originated from a woman in her sixties or seventies with acute or convalescent COVID-19.

The gene calls are TRBV28 and TRBJ2-5; TRBD1 matches at 9 bases. The germline V gene has CDR1 MDHEN and CDR2 SYDVKM. This CDR3 is built from 17 residues. V was pared by 4 bases and J by 5 bases, with 14 bases of the junction left unmatched. Here the CDR3 DNA reads TGTGCCAGCAGTTCGAACGCCGGGACAGGGTTTCGGGAGACCCAGTACTTC. Translation gives CASSSNAGTGFRETQYF. The full variable domain, rest sourced from reference TRBV28 and TRBJ2-5, is DVKVTQSSRYLVKRTGEKVFLECVQDMDHENMFWYRQDPGLGLRLIYFSYDVKMKEKGDIPEGYSVSREKKERFSLILESASTNQTSMYLCASSSNAGTGFRETQYFGPGTRLLVL.

The chain employs TRBV6-6 and TRBJ1-6, with TRBD1 as a possible D gene (6 bases). The CDR3 spans 14 residues. The germline gives CDR1 MNHNY, CDR2 SVGAGI (reference sequence). The V gene lost 2 bases and the J gene lost 7 bases, with 9 bases spanning the gap. The CDR3 DNA reads TGTGCCAGCAGTTACGGGACAAAAAATTCACCCCTCCACTTT. Translated: CASSYGTKNSPLHF.

The chain employs TRBV24-1 and TRBJ1-5, with 9 bases aligning to TRBD1. From germline, CDR1 is KGHDR and CDR2 SFDVKD. This CDR3 spans 14 amino acids. With 10 bases clipped from V and 2 bases from J, the junction kept 5 bases outside the gene matches. CDR3 nucleotide sequence: TGTGCCACAGGGGACAGGGTTGGCAATCAGCCCCAGCATTTT. Its protein is CATGDRVGNQPQHF.

The V call is TRBV2, the J call TRBJ2-1; D remains ambiguous. This CDR3 spans 13 amino acids. V shed 4 bases and J shed 5 bases, with 9 bases lying between them. CDR1 and CDR2 (germline): SNHLY, FYNNEI. The CDR3: CASSGQANNEQFF. CDR3 in DNA: TGTGCCAGCAGTGGTCAGGCCAACAATGAGCAGTTCTTC.

The genes are TRBV18 and TRBJ1-5; D not certain. This CDR3 is built from 14 residues. Germline CDR1 and CDR2: KGHSH and LQKENI. Trimming took 4 bases from V and 1 from J, leaving 8 bases between them. This CDR3 is CASSQELSNQPQHF. CDR3 DNA sequence: TGTGCCAGCTCACAAGAGCTGAGCAATCAGCCCCAGCATTTT.

The J gene is TRBJ2-1, the V gene TRBV5-4; a possible D gene is TRBD1 (6 bases). The CDR3 loop spans 13 amino acids. V was clipped by 4 bases and J by 5 bases, with 10 bases between them. In germline, CDR1 is SGHNT, CDR2 YYREEE (reference sequence). CDR3 in DNA: TGTGCCAGCAGCGTAGGACAGAACAATGAGCAGTTCTTC. As protein: CASSVGQNNEQFF.

V gene TRBV3-1 (or the pseudogene TRBV3-2) combines with J gene TRBJ1-4; a possible D gene is TRBD1 (5 bases). This CDR3 is built from 14 residues. V lost 1 base, J lost 4 bases, and 7 bases lay in between. The germline gives CDR1 LGHDT, CDR2 YNNKEL (reference sequence). The CDR3 protein is CASSQGQLNEKLFF. The CDR3 DNA reads as TGTGCCAGCAGCCAAGGACAGCTTAATGAAAAACTGTTTTTT.

This sequence joins TRBV6-5 and TRBJ1-2; the D is unclear. Trimming removed 4 bases from V and 4 bases from J, with 16 bases in between. The CDR3 length is 15 residues. Germline assignment: CDR1 MNHEY and CDR2 SVGAGI. CDR3 bases: TGTGCCAGCAGTTTGCTAAATTCGGTCGGCTATGGCTACACCTTC. Protein sequence: CASSLLNSVGYGYTF.

CDR3 sequence reads: CASSYVTGEAFF. The CDR3 nucleotides are TGTGCCAGCAGTTACGTAACCGGTGAAGCTTTCTTT. This sequence joins TRBV28 and TRBJ1-1, with D unclear. In germline, CDR1 is MDHEN, CDR2 SYDVKM. The CDR3 contains 12 residues. V was pared by 4 bases and J by 7 bases, with 10 bases between.

The rearrangement links TRBV29-1 to TRBJ1-4; D call uncertain. From germline, CDR1 is SQVTM and CDR2 ANQGSEA. V shed 5 bases and J shed 7 bases, with 17 bases lying between them. This CDR3 has 14 residues. CDR3 bases: TGCAGCGTTTTTTTAGTCTCTGGGAGTGAAAAACTGTTTTTT. Translated, it gives CSVFLVSGSEKLFF.

V gene TRBV5-1 combines with J gene TRBJ1-2, with TRBD1 matching over 11 bases. The CDR3 is 15 residues long. Germline V gives CDR1 SGHRS, CDR2 YFSETQ. J was trimmed by 3 bases and V by 4 bases; bases with no gene match: 5. This chain's CDR3 is CASSRPGQGDYGYTF. The CDR3 DNA reads TGCGCCAGCAGCAGACCGGGACAGGGGGACTATGGCTACACCTTC. Drawing the rest from reference TRBV5-1 and TRBJ1-2, the complete variable domain is KAGVTQTPRYLIKTRGQQVTLSCSPISGHRSVSWYQQTPGQGLQFLFEYFSETQRNKGNFPGRFSGRQFSNSRSEMNVSTLELGDSALYLCASSRPGQGDYGYTFGSGTRLTVV.

This chain connects TRBV6-2 or TRBV6-3 to TRBJ1-4; no clear D gene. The V end lost 7 bases, the J end lost 4 bases, and 13 bases lay between the germline ends. CDR3 length: 14 residues. Germline V lookup: CDR1 MNHEY, CDR2 SVGEGT. CDR3 sequence (DNA): TGTGCCAGCACCCCGGACGGAGGTAATGAAAAACTGTTTTTT. Translation gives CASTPDGGNEKLFF.

The V gene is TRBV24-1, the J gene TRBJ2-4, with 7 bases identical to TRBD2. CDR3 length: 18 amino acids. The germline V gene encodes CDR1 KGHDR and CDR2 SFDVKD. Trimming took 1 base from V and 3 from J; bases not matched to a gene: 11. The CDR3 DNA sequence: TGTGCCACCAGTGATTTCAAGGTTCTAGGGGAGGGCAAAAACATTCAGTACTTC. Translated: CATSDFKVLGEGKNIQYF.

The chain combines TRBV5-4 with TRBJ1-1; a weak D match, TRBD1 (5 bases). The CDR3 covers 14 residues. Trimming left V 2 bases short and J 7 bases short, with 15 bases between. Per germline, CDR1 SGHNT and CDR2 YYREEE (reference sequence). The CDR3 region is CASSFDLKRGEAFF. Here the CDR3 DNA reads TGTGCCAGCAGCTTTGACCTAAAAAGGGGTGAAGCTTTCTTT.

This clone was counted a few times. The chain employs TRBV7-2 and TRBJ1-1; D is possibly TRBD1 (6 bases). Trimming took off 5 bases at V and 5 bases at J, with 15 bases between the two ends. The CDR3 has 14 residues. CDR1 SGHTA and CDR2 FQGNSA come from the germline V gene. CDR3 residues: CASSANHRETEAFF. The CDR3 DNA sequence: TGTGCCAGCAGCGCGAACCACAGGGAAACTGAAGCTTTCTTT.

This clone was picked up a small number of times. The chain has TRBV19 and TRBJ1-5; tentatively, D is TRBD1 (6 bases). The germline gives CDR1 LNHDA, CDR2 SQIVND (reference sequence). The CDR3 extends over 14 amino acids. The germline V and J ends were trimmed by 4 bases and 10 bases, with 17 bases remaining between them. The CDR3 loop reads CASSTWGPSRPQHF. The CDR3 DNA sequence: TGTGCCAGTAGTACATGGGGGCCATCTCGACCCCAGCATTTT.

The J gene is TRBJ2-5, the V gene TRBV6-5, with D possibly TRBD1 on 5 matching bases. The germline V and J ends were trimmed by 7 bases and 2 bases, with 17 bases remaining between them. The CDR3 totals 15 residues. Germline V lookup: CDR1 MNHEY, CDR2 SVGAGI. The CDR3 DNA sequence: TGTGCCAGCATGCTACCCTCGTCAGGGCAAGAGACCCAGTACTTC. Encoded protein: CASMLPSSGQETQYF.

The gene calls are TRBV27 and TRBJ2-1, with 10 bases that match TRBD1. Trimming at V came to 5 bases and at J to 7 bases, leaving 8 bases not matched to a gene. CDR1 and CDR2 (germline): MNHEY, SMNVEV (reference sequence). The CDR3 spans 15 residues. CDR3 sequence (DNA): TGTGCCAGCAGTACCCCGGGACAGGGGATTAATGAGCAGTTCTTC. Translation: CASSTPGQGINEQFF.

This clone has just one count. V and J are TRBV7-8 and TRBJ2-3, with TRBD2 matching over 8 bases. In germline, CDR1 is SGHVS, CDR2 FQNEAQ. The trim removed 5 bases at V and 0 bases at J, leaving 7 bases unmatched. This CDR3 is built from 16 residues. The CDR3 DNA is TGTGCCAGCAGCCAAATAGCGGGGAGTAGCACAGATACGCAGTATTTT. Protein product: CASSQIAGSSTDTQYF.

The CDR3 DNA sequence: TGTGCCAGCAGTTACAATAGTGACAGGGGGGCGGGCTACACCTTC. It translates to CASSYNSDRGAGYTF. The rearrangement links TRBV6-5 to TRBJ1-2; 9 bases line up with TRBD1. Germline-derived CDR1 and CDR2 are MNHEY and SVGAGI. Unmatched junction bases numbered 9, after V lost 2 bases and J lost 8 bases. CDR3 length equals 15 residues.